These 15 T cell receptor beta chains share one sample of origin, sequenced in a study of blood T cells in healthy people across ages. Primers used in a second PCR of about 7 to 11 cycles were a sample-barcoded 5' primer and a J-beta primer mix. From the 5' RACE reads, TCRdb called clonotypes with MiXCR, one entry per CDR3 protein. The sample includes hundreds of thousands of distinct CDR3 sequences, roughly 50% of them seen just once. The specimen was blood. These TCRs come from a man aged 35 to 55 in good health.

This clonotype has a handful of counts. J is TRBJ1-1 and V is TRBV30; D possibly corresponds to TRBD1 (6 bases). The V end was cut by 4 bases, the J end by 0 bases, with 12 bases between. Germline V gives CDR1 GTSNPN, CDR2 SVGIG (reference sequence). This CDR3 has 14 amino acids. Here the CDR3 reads CAWKPDSMNTEAFF. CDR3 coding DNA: TGTGCCTGGAAACCGGACAGTATGAACACTGAAGCTTTCTTT.

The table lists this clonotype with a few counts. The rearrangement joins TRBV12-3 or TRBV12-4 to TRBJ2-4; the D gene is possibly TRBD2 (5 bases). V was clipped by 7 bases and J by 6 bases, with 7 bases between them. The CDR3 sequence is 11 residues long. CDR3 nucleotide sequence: TGTGCCAGCACCGCGGGAAACATTCAGTACTTC. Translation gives CASTAGNIQYF.

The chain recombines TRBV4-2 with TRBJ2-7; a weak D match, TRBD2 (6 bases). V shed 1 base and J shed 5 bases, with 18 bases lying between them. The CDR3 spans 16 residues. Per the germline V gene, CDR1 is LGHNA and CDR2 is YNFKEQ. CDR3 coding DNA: TGTGCCAGCAGCCAAGTTCCGGGGGACGGGAGTAACGAGCAGTACTTC. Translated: CASSQVPGDGSNEQYF.

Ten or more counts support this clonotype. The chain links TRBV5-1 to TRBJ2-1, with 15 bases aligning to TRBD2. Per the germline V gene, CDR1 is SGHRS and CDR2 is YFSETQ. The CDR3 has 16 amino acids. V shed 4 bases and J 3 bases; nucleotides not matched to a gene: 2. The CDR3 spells CASSQGLAGGYNEQFF. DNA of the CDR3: TGCGCCAGCAGCCAGGGACTAGCGGGGGGCTACAATGAGCAGTTCTTC.

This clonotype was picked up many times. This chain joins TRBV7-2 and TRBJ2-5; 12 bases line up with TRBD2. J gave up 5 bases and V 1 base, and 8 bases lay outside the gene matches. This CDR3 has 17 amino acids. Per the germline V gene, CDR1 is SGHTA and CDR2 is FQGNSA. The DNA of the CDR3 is TGTGCCAGCAGCTTAGGGGCTAGCGGGAGGGCCCGGGAGACCCAGTACTTC. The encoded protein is CASSLGASGRARETQYF.

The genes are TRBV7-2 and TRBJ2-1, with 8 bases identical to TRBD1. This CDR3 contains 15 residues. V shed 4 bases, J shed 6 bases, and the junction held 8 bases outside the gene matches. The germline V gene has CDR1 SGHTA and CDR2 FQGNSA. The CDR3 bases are TGTGCCAGCAGCTATTGGACAGGGAGCAGCAATGAGCAGTTCTTC. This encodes CASSYWTGSSNEQFF.

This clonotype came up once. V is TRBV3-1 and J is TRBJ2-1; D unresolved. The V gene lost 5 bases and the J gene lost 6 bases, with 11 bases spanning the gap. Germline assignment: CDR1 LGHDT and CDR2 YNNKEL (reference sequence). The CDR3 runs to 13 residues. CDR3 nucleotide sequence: TGTGCCAGCAGCAAAGGCCTAGGCAATGAGCAGTTCTTC. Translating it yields CASSKGLGNEQFF.

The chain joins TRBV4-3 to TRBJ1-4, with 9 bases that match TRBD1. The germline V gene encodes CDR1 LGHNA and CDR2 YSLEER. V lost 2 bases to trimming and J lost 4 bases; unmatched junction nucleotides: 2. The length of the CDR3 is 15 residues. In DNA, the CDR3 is TGCGCCAGCAGCCAAAAGGACAGGGGTAATGAAAAACTGTTTTTT. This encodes CASSQKDRGNEKLFF.

The CDR3 region is CASSLDSLGETQYF. The CDR3 bases are TGTGCCAGCAGCTTGGATTCGCTGGGGGAGACCCAGTACTTC. J is TRBJ2-5 and V is TRBV5-4; D gene unclear. CDR1 SGHNT and CDR2 YYREEE come from the germline V gene (reference sequence). The CDR3 sequence is 14 residues long. With 0 bases removed from V and 5 bases from J, the gap between germline ends came to 11 bases.

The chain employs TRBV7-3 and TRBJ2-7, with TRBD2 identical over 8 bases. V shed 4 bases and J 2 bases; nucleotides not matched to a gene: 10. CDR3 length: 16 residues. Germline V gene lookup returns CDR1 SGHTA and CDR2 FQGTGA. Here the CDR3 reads CASSSLTSVATYEQYF. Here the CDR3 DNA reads TGTGCCAGCAGCTCACTGACTAGCGTAGCCACCTACGAGCAGTACTTC.

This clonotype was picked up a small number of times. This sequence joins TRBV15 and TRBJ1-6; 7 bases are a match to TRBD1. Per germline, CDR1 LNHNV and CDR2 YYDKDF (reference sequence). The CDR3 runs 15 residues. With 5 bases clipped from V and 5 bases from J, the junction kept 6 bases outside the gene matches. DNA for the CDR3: TGTGCCACCAGCTACCGGGACAGCCATAATTCACCCCTCCACTTT. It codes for CATSYRDSHNSPLHF.

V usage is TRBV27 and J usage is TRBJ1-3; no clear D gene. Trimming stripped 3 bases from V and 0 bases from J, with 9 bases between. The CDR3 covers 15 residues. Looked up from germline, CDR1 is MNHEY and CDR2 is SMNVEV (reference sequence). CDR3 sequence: CASSLKRYSGNTIYF. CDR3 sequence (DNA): TGTGCCAGCAGTTTGAAAAGGTACTCTGGAAACACCATATATTTT.

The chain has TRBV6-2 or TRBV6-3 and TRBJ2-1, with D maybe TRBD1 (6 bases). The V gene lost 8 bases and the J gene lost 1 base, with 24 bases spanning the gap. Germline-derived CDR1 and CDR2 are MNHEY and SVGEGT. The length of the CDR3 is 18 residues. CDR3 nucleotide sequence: TGTGCCAGCCGTATCCGTCCAGGACAGCTGATATCCTACAATGAGCAGTTCTTC. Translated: CASRIRPGQLISYNEQFF.

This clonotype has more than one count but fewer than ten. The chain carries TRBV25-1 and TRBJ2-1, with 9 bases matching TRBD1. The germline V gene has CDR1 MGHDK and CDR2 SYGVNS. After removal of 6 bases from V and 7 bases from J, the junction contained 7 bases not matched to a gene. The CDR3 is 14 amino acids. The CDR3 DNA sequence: TGTGCCAGCAGCCGGGACAGGGTCAATAATGAGCAGTTCTTC. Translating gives CASSRDRVNNEQFF.

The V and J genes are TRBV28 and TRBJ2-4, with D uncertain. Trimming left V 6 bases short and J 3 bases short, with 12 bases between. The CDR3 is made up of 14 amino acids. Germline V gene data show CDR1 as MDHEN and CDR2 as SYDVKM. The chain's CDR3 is CASSKPESKNIQYF. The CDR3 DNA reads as TGTGCCAGCAGCAAACCTGAGAGCAAAAACATTCAGTACTTC.